This section outlines one T cell receptor (beta chain) sequence together with its context. These data belong to a study of OX40 agonist ivuxolimab in advanced cancers. Assay: immunoSEQ multiplex PCR; the TCRdb copy retains only in-frame clones and omits some. The top ten clones hold 0.72% of a sample with just over 80,000 clones, more than 70% of them seen once. The sequence came from an adult with an advanced solid tumor such as melanoma, head and neck, liver or kidney cancer. The sequencing used CD4+ or CD8+ T cells sorted from blood, collected in a trial of the OX40 agonist ivuxolimab.

The CDR3 is CASSLGGIQPQHF. In DNA form, the CDR3 reads TGTGCCAGCAGTTTAGGGGGCATCCAGCCCCAGCATTTT. The gene calls are TRBV27 and TRBJ1-5; D possibly corresponds to TRBD1 (6 bases). The CDR3 extends over 13 amino acids. Germline CDR1 MNHEY, CDR2 SMNVEV (reference sequence). V was trimmed by 2 bases and J by 7 bases, leaving 9 bases between them.